A single sample is the source of the 17 T cell receptor beta chains below, sequenced in a study of beta chain features in type 1 diabetes. General observations from the study: Within each of all four CD4+ subsets, Type 1 diabetes patients had TCRB CDR3s that were moderately but significantly shorter.

These receptors have no known antigen. The investigators reverse transcribed all of the isolated RNA, so they sequenced expressed TCRB transcripts. TCRdb keeps only in-frame clones here, not all; method: immunoSEQ multiplex PCR. This table holds 250,000 to 350,000 clones, 15% found once. The sequenced material came from naive CD4+ T cells from blood. Source of these receptors: a man aged 18 to 35 with type 1 diabetes.

The table lists this clone with a few counts. This chain joins TRBV11-2 and TRBJ2-3; D is possibly TRBD2 (7 bases). This CDR3 has 15 amino acids. With 1 base removed from V and 5 bases from J, the gap between germline ends came to 13 bases. In germline, CDR1 is SGHAT, CDR2 FQNNGV. The CDR3 nucleotides are TGTGCCAGCAGCTTAGGGGGGGGCCTCGGAGATACGCAGTATTTT. It encodes CASSLGGGLGDTQYF.

This clone was seen a handful of times. The chain carries TRBV11-2 and TRBJ2-1; 10 positions agree with TRBD2. Per germline, CDR1 SGHAT and CDR2 FQNNGV. The CDR3 runs to 16 residues. The V and J ends lost 4 bases and 6 bases, in that order; junction bases with no gene match: 9. Here the CDR3 DNA reads TGTGCCAGCAGCTCCTCTCGGACTAGCGGTTCCAATGAGCAGTTCTTC. Its protein is CASSSSRTSGSNEQFF.

The CDR3 DNA reads TGTGCCAGCAGTTTGGGCGGGAGAACGGACAATGAGCAGTTCTTC. It yields the protein CASSLGGRTDNEQFF. The chain joins TRBV28 to TRBJ2-1, with 7 bases fitting TRBD2. This CDR3 region has 15 residues. The V and J ends lost 3 bases and 5 bases, in that order; junction bases with no gene match: 7. Germline lookup yields CDR1 MDHEN and CDR2 SYDVKM.

This chain joins TRBV29-1 and TRBJ1-1; D is ambiguous. The ends were cut back, 6 bases at V and 1 base at J, with 6 bases in the middle. The CDR3 is made up of 11 amino acids. The germline gives CDR1 SQVTM, CDR2 ANQGSEA. CDR3 sequence reads: CSVSRNTEAFF. The CDR3 nucleotides read TGCAGCGTAAGCCGGAACACTGAAGCTTTCTTT.

This clone has more than one count but fewer than ten. The gene calls are TRBV5-4 and TRBJ2-1; 10 bases match TRBD2. V shed 0 bases, J shed 5 bases, and the junction held 2 bases outside the gene matches. The CDR3 has 15 residues. Germline CDR1 SGHNT, CDR2 YYREEE (reference sequence). The CDR3: CASSLAAGGDNEQFF. CDR3 DNA sequence: TGTGCCAGCAGCTTGGCAGCGGGAGGGGACAATGAGCAGTTCTTC.

This clone has more than one count but fewer than ten. The J gene is TRBJ1-2, the V gene TRBV7-2, with 7 bases identical to TRBD1. J lost 8 bases, V lost 5 bases, and 8 bases had no gene match. Germline CDR1 reads SGHTA; CDR2 reads FQGNSA. This CDR3 spans 13 amino acids. CDR3 DNA sequence: TGTGCCAGCAGCCCAGGACAGGTGGGGGGCTACACCTTC. Translating it yields CASSPGQVGGYTF.

The chain links TRBV30 to TRBJ2-2, with D tentatively TRBD2 (5 bases). CDR3 length: 13 residues. In germline, CDR1 is GTSNPN, CDR2 SVGIG (reference sequence). Trimming took 4 bases from V and 5 from J, leaving 11 bases between them. The CDR3 sequence is CAWTLRETGELFF. CDR3 coding DNA: TGTGCCTGGACTCTGAGGGAGACCGGGGAGCTGTTTTTT. Variable domain in full (rest from reference TRBV30 and TRBJ2-2): SQTIHQWPATLVQPVGSPLSLECTVEGTSNPNLYWYRQAAGRGLQLLFYSVGIGQISSEVPQNLSASRPQDRQFILSSKKLLLSDSGFYLCAWTLRETGELFFGEGSRLTVL.

This chain uses TRBV6-6 with TRBJ2-6; 7 positions agree with TRBD1. Germline V lookup: CDR1 MNHNY, CDR2 SVGAGI (reference sequence). The junction had 7 bases not matched to a gene; V was cut back by 6 bases and J by 2 bases. There are 16 residues in the CDR3. CDR3 in DNA: TGTGCCAGCAGCCAACAGGGGACCACTGGGGCCAACGTCCTGACTTTC. Its protein product is CASSQQGTTGANVLTF.

This clone was seen a few times. The V call is TRBV7-8, the J call TRBJ2-1; the D gene is possibly TRBD2 (5 bases). Germline CDR1 is SGHVS and CDR2 is FQNEAQ. Between the trimmed V and J ends, which lost 1 base and 13 bases, there was a span of 14 bases. The CDR3 is 13 amino acids. CDR3 sequence reads: CASSLDERPSQFF. Here the CDR3 DNA reads TGTGCCAGCAGCTTAGATGAGCGGCCCAGTCAGTTCTTC.

This clone has only a few counts. The chain combines TRBV14 with TRBJ2-7; perhaps TRBD1 as D (5 bases). The J call may be faulty, since TRBJ2-5 better matches the DNA end. CDR1 is SGHDN, CDR2 FVKESK, per germline. The CDR3 runs to 14 residues. CDR3 protein: CASSPRAVQETQYF. CDR3 DNA sequence: TGTGCCAGCAGCCCCAGGGCAGTCCAAGAGACCCAGTACTTC.

V gene TRBV10-3 combines with J gene TRBJ2-5; D may be TRBD1 (5 bases). The CDR3 length is 14 residues. V lost 8 bases, J lost 1 base, and 14 bases lay in between. CDR1 and CDR2 from the germline V gene are ENHRY and SYGVKD. The CDR3 DNA sequence: TGTGCCATCGGCCAGGGTGTTCGCCAAGAGACCCAGTACTTC. Its protein product is CAIGQGVRQETQYF.

This clone occurred a few times. The chain uses TRBV28 and TRBJ2-7, with 14 bases fitting TRBD2. Germline values: CDR1 MDHEN, CDR2 SYDVKM. Losses at the gene ends were 6 bases for V and 5 bases for J; bases not matched to a gene: 9. This CDR3 is built from 16 residues. CDR3 protein: CASRLTGTSGRNEQYF. The CDR3 DNA reads as TGTGCCAGCAGACTGACCGGGACTAGCGGGAGAAACGAGCAGTACTTC.

This clone appeared a few times. This CDR3 is CASSSGQNYGYTF. The CDR3 nucleotides read TGTGCCAGCAGCTCAGGACAGAACTATGGCTACACCTTC. The V and J genes are TRBV4-2 and TRBJ1-2; a weak D match, TRBD1 (6 bases). V gave up 5 bases and J gave up 2 bases, with 9 bases separating them. In germline, CDR1 is LGHNA, CDR2 YNFKEQ. This CDR3 contains 13 residues.

This chain joins TRBV15 and TRBJ2-1; D is ambiguous. V was pared by 0 bases and J by 13 bases, with 10 bases between. The germline V gene has CDR1 LNHNV and CDR2 YYDKDF (reference sequence). This CDR3 is built from 12 residues. CDR3: CATSRDRRIQFF. The CDR3 bases are TGTGCCACCAGCAGAGATCGGCGGATACAGTTCTTC.

Only a few counts were recorded for this clone. The rearrangement joins TRBV28 to TRBJ2-1; the match to TRBD2 covers 13 bases. CDR3 length equals 16 residues. The germline V gene has CDR1 MDHEN and CDR2 SYDVKM. Unmatched junction bases numbered 6, after V lost 5 bases and J lost 5 bases. CDR3 bases: TGTGCCAGCAGTACGGGGACTAGCGGGATTCACAATGAGCAGTTCTTC. Translation gives CASSTGTSGIHNEQFF.

This clone occurred a few times. The gene calls are TRBV29-1 and TRBJ1-6; D remains ambiguous. The V gene's germline CDR1 is SQVTM and CDR2 ANQGSEA. The V end lost 5 bases, the J end lost 8 bases, and 16 bases lay between the germline ends. CDR3 size: 14 residues. CDR3 residues: CSVKYSSADSPLHF. The CDR3 nucleotides are TGCAGCGTTAAATATTCGTCGGCGGATTCACCCCTCCACTTT. Full variable domain (remainder filled in from reference TRBV29-1 and TRBJ1-6): SAVISQKPSRDICQRGTSLTIQCQVDSQVTMMFWYRQQPGQSLTLIATANQGSEATYESGFVIDKFPISRPNLTFSTLTVSNMSPEDSSIYLCSVKYSSADSPLHFGNGTRLTVT.

V is TRBV28 and J is TRBJ2-2; 7 bases are shared with TRBD1. Germline V gene sequence: CDR1 MDHEN, CDR2 SYDVKM. J was trimmed by 4 bases and V by 6 bases; bases with no gene match: 8. The CDR3 has 15 amino acids. CDR3: CASSSTGTATGELFF. The CDR3 nucleotides are TGTGCCAGCAGCTCGACCGGGACAGCCACCGGGGAGCTGTTTTTT.